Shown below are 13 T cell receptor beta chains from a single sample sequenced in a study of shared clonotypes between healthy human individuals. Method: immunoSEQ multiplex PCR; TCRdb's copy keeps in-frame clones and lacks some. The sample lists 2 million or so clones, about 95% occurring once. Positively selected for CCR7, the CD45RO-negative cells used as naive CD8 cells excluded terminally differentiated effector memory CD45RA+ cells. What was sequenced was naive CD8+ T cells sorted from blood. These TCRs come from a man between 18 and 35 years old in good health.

CDR3 in DNA: TGCGCCAGCAGCCTAGACGGGGCCTTTTATAGCAATCAGCCCCAGCATTTT. Amino acids: CASSLDGAFYSNQPQHF. The J gene is TRBJ1-5, the V gene TRBV4-1, with D perhaps TRBD1 (5 bases). Germline V CDR1 and CDR2: MGHRA, YSYEKL. V was cut by 4 bases and J by 0 bases, with 16 bases left in between. CDR3 size: 17 residues.

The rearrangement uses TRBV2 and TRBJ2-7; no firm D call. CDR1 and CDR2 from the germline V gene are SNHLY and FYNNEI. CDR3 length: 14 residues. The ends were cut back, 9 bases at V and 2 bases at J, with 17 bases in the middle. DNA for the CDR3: TGTGCCAGTTTAATTGGGGTAACTACCTACGAGCAGTACTTC. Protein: CASLIGVTTYEQYF.

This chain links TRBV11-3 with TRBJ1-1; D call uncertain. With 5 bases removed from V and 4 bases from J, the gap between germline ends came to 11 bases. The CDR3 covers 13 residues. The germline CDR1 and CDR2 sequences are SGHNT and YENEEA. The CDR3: CASSTHPGTEAFF. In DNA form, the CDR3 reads TGTGCCAGCAGCACTCACCCGGGCACTGAAGCTTTCTTT. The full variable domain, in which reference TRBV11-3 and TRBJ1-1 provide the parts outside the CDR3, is EAGVVQSPRYKIIEKKQPVAFWCNPISGHNTLYWYLQNLGQGPELLIRYENEEAVDDSQLPKDRFSAERLKGVDSTLKIQPAELGDSAVYLCASSTHPGTEAFFGQGTRLTVV.

The CDR3 is CASSEEGQGPYEQYF. The DNA of the CDR3 is TGTGCCAGCAGCGAAGAGGGACAGGGCCCCTACGAGCAGTACTTC. V usage is TRBV9 and J usage is TRBJ2-7; 9 positions match TRBD1. The CDR3 length is 15 residues. Losses at the gene ends were 3 bases for V and 2 bases for J; bases not matched to a gene: 6. Per germline, CDR1 SGDLS and CDR2 YYNGEE. The variable domain in full, with the rest retrieved from reference TRBV9 and TRBJ2-7, is DSGVTQTPKHLITATGQRVTLRCSPRSGDLSVYWYQQSLDQGLQFLIQYYNGEERAKGNILERFSAQQFPDLHSELNLSSLELGDSALYFCASSEEGQGPYEQYFGPGTRLTVT.

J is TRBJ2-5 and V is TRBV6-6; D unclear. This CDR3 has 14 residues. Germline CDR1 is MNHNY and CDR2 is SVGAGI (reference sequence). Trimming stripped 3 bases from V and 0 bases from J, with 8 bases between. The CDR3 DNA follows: TGTGCCAGCAGTTATTCGCAGGACCAAGAGACCCAGTACTTC. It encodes CASSYSQDQETQYF.

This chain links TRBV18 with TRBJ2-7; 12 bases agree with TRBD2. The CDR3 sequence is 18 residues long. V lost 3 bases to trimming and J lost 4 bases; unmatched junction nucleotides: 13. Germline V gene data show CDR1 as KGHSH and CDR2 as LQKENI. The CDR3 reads CASSPSPALAGGPYEQYF. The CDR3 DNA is TGTGCCAGCTCACCCTCCCCCGCGCTAGCGGGAGGGCCATACGAGCAGTACTTC.

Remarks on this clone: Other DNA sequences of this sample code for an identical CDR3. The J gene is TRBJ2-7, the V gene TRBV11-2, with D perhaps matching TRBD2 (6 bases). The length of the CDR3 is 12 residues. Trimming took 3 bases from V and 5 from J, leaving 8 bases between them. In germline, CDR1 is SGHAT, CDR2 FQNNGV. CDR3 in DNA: TGTGCCAGCAGCTTCGGGGGTGACGAGCAGTACTTC. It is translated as CASSFGGDEQYF.

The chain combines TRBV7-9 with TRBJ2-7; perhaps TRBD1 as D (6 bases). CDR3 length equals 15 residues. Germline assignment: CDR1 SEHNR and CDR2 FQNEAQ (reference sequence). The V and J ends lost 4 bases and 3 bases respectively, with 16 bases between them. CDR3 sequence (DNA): TGTGCCAGCAGCTCCACGATGGGACACAACTACGAGCAGTACTTC. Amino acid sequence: CASSSTMGHNYEQYF.

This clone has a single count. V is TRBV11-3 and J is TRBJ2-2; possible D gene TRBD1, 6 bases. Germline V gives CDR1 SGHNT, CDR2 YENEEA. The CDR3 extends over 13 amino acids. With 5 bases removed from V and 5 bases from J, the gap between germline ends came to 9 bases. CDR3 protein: CASSEDRTGELFF. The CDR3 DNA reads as TGTGCCAGCAGCGAAGACAGGACCGGGGAGCTGTTTTTT.

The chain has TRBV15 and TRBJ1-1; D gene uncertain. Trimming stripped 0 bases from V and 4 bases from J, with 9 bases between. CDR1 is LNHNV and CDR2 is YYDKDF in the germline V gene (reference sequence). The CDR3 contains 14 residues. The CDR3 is CATSRDYSGTEAFF. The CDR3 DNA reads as TGTGCCACCAGCAGAGACTACAGTGGCACTGAAGCTTTCTTT.

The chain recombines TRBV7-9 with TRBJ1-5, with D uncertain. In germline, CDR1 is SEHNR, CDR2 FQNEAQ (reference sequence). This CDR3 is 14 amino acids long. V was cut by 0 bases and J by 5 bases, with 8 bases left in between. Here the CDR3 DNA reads TGTGCCAGCAGCTTAGCCACTTTGGATCAGCCCCAGCATTTT. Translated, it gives CASSLATLDQPQHF.

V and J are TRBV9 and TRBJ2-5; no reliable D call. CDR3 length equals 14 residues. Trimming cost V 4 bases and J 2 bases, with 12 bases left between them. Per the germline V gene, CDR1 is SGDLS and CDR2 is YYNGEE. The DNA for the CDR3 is TGTGCCAGCAGCAACGGCCCGGCGCAAGAGACCCAGTACTTC. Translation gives CASSNGPAQETQYF.

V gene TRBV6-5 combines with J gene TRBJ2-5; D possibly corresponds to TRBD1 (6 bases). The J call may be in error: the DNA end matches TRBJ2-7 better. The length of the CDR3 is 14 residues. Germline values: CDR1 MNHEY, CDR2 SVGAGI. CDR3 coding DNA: TGTGCCAGCAGTTACTCGGGCAGGGGACACGAGCAGTACTTC. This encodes CASSYSGRGHEQYF.